This TCR beta chain was captured by sequencing in a study of blood T cell repertoires in COVID-19 (dated by TCRdb to the early 2020s). Broadly, across the study: Collaborator samples came from the United States, Italy and Spain and covered acute and convalescent phases of COVID-19. Nearly every sample came with metadata listing a de-identified subject ID, COVID-19 status, age in years and sex. Deeply sampled blood TCRbeta repertoires from subjects exposed to, actively infected with, or recovered from COVID-19 were included in the dataset. The samples were drawn from the first 160 participants of the ongoing ImmuneRACE study and from roughly 1,300 subjects provided by 6 global collaborators. Where HLA class I and class II types were available, the types were taken from metadata supplied by the sample provider, not from assay-based typing. The repertoires were released in a freely available public database intended as a resource for research on the immune response to SARS-CoV-2. The prospective study material was composed of cDNA or gDNA derived from T cells, B-cell-depleted T cells, or PBMCs. General study outcomes and caveats: The amount of clinical and demographic metadata varied by source and participant and was provided uncurated.

Enrolling through a virtual design, the prospective study's participants ranged in age from roughly 18 to 90 years and lived across around 25 United States geographic areas. In the prospective study, participants were assigned to cohorts based on the clinical history participants reported in a screening survey and a study questionnaire. In the prospective study, mobile phlebotomists collected whole blood, serum and a nasopharyngeal or oropharyngeal swab from each participant. Prospective study participants could optionally give additional blood draws and questionnaires over a roughly 2-month period. Before DNA extraction, prospective study blood samples were shipped either frozen or at room temperature. TCRbeta CDR3 regions were amplified from genomic DNA by means of the immunoSEQ Assay, a bias-controlled multiplex PCR. In the source study's methods: The number of nucleated cells in each sample was estimated by amplification of reference gene primers within the assay. To quantify the absolute abundance of each unique TCRbeta CDR3 rearrangement, sequence reads were collapsed and filtered. For each sample, productive Simpson clonality was calculated by taking the square root of Simpson's diversity index across productive rearrangements. Imported from immuneACCESS, the table was reduced by TCRdb to in-frame sequences with V and J called. These copies leave out some clones; in studies compared against another copy, an unresolved V gene accounts for under half, and the cause of the remainder is not known. V, J and clone size were drawn from that table, and D and trimming were deduced from the DNA. The sample contains hundreds of thousands of clones, around 84% of them found a single time. Under 4.5% of the sample is held by the ten biggest clonotypes.

With respect to this clone: No antigen is known for it. Per-base quality was not reported, and no clone a single base away is much larger than it.

From the germline V gene, CDR1 is KGHSH and CDR2 is LQKENI. V lost 6 bases and J lost 7 bases; the stretch between them is 16 bases long. From the cysteine through the valine, the CDR3 covers 13 amino acids. The only DNA kept is the CDR3, 39 bases in frame from the first base. The TCR sequence derives from a young man with acute COVID-19. The chain is assembled from TRBV18 and TRBJ2-7, and perhaps TRBD1 as D gene, on 5 matching bases. What was sequenced was PBMCs or T cells enriched from blood (not recorded which). The DNA sequence is as follows: TGTGCCAGCTCCCTTCACTCAGGGCGGGAGCAGTACGTC. Translation gives CASSLHSGREQYV.